Listed below are T cell receptor beta chains from one sample, sequenced in a study of regulatory T cells in long-lasting Graves disease. TCRdb analysed the multiplex PCR reads with MiXCR anew, one entry per CDR3 protein. The sample records 310,000 or so distinct CDR3 sequences, roughly a fifth being singletons. Sequencing used peripheral blood mononuclear cells (PBMCs), obtained when the disease was refractory, from a patient treated with antithyroid drugs. All receptors come from a female donor with Graves disease. CDR3s include the opening cysteine and the closing phenylalanine or tryptophan. Each record gives: V gene, D gene, clone size, J gene, CDR3 protein, CDR3 DNA. D genes are given only for firm matches. A row's size may be missing; if present it is once, few, many or a size class.

TRBV6-2/TRBV6-3	NA	few	TRBJ2-5	CASSYSSRGETQYF	TGTGCCAGCAGTTACTCGAGCCGTGGAGAGACCCAGTACTTC
TRBV11-2	NA	few	TRBJ2-2	CASSPWPPRTGELFF	TGTGCCAGCAGCCCCTGGCCCCCGCGCACCGGGGAGCTGTTTTTT
TRBV12-3/TRBV12-4	TRBD2	NA	TRBJ2-5	CASSSGLAGQKTQYF	TGTGCCAGCAGTTCGGGACTAGCGGGACAAAAGACCCAGTACTTC
TRBV3-1	TRBD1	NA	TRBJ2-7	CASSSRDRVAYEQYF	TGTGCCAGCAGCTCCCGGGACAGGGTTGCGTACGAGCAGTACTTC
TRBV9	TRBD2	once	TRBJ2-3	CASSVGGRVDTQYF	TGTGCCAGCAGCGTAGGAGGGAGGGTTGATACGCAGTATTTT
TRBV5-1	NA	few	TRBJ1-1	CASSYGQLTEAFF	TGCGCCAGCAGCTACGGACAGCTTACTGAAGCTTTCTTT
TRBV7-9	NA	many	TRBJ2-7	CASSSSGPSYEQYF	TGTGCCAGCAGCTCTTCCGGACCCAGCTACGAGCAGTACTTC
TRBV7-2	NA	many	TRBJ1-2	CASSLDPGTFYYGYTF	TGTGCCAGCAGCTTAGATCCAGGGACCTTCTACTATGGCTACACCTTC
TRBV2	NA	many	TRBJ1-4	CASRVQGQGNEKLFF	TGTGCCAGCAGAGTACAGGGCCAGGGTAATGAAAAACTGTTTTTT
TRBV2	TRBD2	few	TRBJ2-3	CASRGLGSDTQYF	TGTGCCAGCAGGGGACTAGGCAGCGATACGCAGTATTTT
TRBV9	NA	many	TRBJ2-7	CASSVWEGAREQYF	TGTGCCAGCAGCGTATGGGAGGGGGCGAGGGAGCAGTACTTC
TRBV28	TRBD1	NA	TRBJ2-3	CASSSIGQGSLTDTQYF	TGTGCCAGCAGTTCAATTGGACAGGGTTCGCTGACAGATACGCAGTATTTT
TRBV28	NA	many	TRBJ2-7	CASSPLPVRTLGGYEQYF	TGTGCCAGCAGTCCTCTCCCCGTTCGAACCCTTGGGGGGTACGAGCAGTACTTC
TRBV12-5	NA	NA	TRBJ1-1	CASASGGNEAFF	TGTGCTAGTGCCTCGGGGGGGAATGAAGCTTTCTTT
TRBV10-1	NA	many	TRBJ2-7	CASSAGMGTYEQYF	TGCGCCAGCAGTGCCGGGATGGGTACCTACGAGCAGTACTTC
TRBV28	NA	many	TRBJ1-6	CASSDSKGYNSPLHF	TGTGCCAGCAGCGACTCGAAGGGCTATAATTCACCCCTCCACTTT
TRBV7-9	TRBD1	NA	TRBJ1-2	CASKGGQGTYGYTF	TGTGCCAGCAAGGGGGGACAGGGTACCTATGGCTACACCTTC
TRBV6-5	NA	NA	TRBJ1-1	CASSYSSASTEAFF	TGTGCCAGCAGTTACTCATCCGCGAGCACTGAAGCTTTCTTT
TRBV11-2	NA	many	TRBJ2-2	CASSLGSSLELFF	TGTGCCAGCAGCCTAGGGTCTTCCCTTGAGCTGTTTTTT
TRBV7-8	TRBD2	NA	TRBJ2-7	CASSPMGLAGENNEQYF	TGTGCCAGCAGCCCTATGGGACTAGCGGGAGAAAACAACGAGCAGTACTTC
TRBV18	TRBD1	NA	TRBJ2-1	CASSPRQGAGEQFF	TGTGCCAGCTCACCGAGGCAGGGGGCTGGTGAGCAGTTCTTC
TRBV11-1	TRBD2	NA	TRBJ2-7	CASSHTPGTSGPYEQYF	TGTGCCAGCAGCCATACTCCCGGGACTAGCGGTCCCTACGAGCAGTACTTC
TRBV2	NA	many	TRBJ2-2	CASSDRGPGTGELFF	TGTGCCAGCAGTGATCGGGGGCCAGGTACCGGGGAGCTGTTTTTT
TRBV10-3	NA	NA	TRBJ1-5	CAISGANKGQPQHF	TGTGCCATCAGTGGGGCCAATAAAGGGCAGCCCCAGCATTTT
TRBV12-3/TRBV12-4	NA	many	TRBJ1-4	CASSPSGIEKLFF	TGTGCCAGCAGCCCTTCAGGGATTGAAAAACTGTTTTTT
TRBV18	NA	few	TRBJ1-2	CASSPREGVYGYTF	TGTGCCAGCTCACCACGGGAGGGAGTCTATGGCTACACCTTC
TRBV3-1	NA	few	TRBJ2-5	CASSQVFTGHPIQETQYF	TGTGCCAGCAGCCAAGTCTTTACAGGGCACCCTATCCAAGAGACCCAGTACTTC
TRBV5-1	TRBD1	NA	TRBJ2-7	CASSSSGQGYEQYF	TGCGCCAGCAGCTCCTCCGGACAGGGCTACGAGCAGTACTTC
TRBV11-1	TRBD1	many	TRBJ2-5	CASSRDRGETQYF	TGTGCCAGCAGTCGCGACAGGGGGGAGACCCAGTACTTC
TRBV20-1	TRBD2	NA	TRBJ2-7	CSVKVIAGGTYVQYF	TGCAGTGTCAAAGTGATAGCGGGAGGGACCTACGTGCAGTACTTC
TRBV29-1	NA	NA	TRBJ2-1	CSVGSGNEQFF	TGCAGCGTTGGCAGCGGGAATGAGCAGTTCTTC
TRBV3-1	NA	many	TRBJ2-7	CASRQRSSYEQYF	TGTGCCAGCAGACAGAGGAGCTCCTACGAGCAGTACTTC
TRBV6-1	NA	many	TRBJ2-5	CASSREAYQETQYF	TGTGCCAGCAGTCGAGAGGCGTACCAAGAGACCCAGTACTTC
TRBV6-1	TRBD2	many	TRBJ2-7	CASSELSGGDYEQYF	TGTGCCAGCAGTGAACTTAGCGGGGGAGACTACGAGCAGTACTTC
TRBV6-6	TRBD2	few	TRBJ2-7	CASSYSASGHYEQYF	TGTGCCAGCAGTTACTCGGCTAGCGGGCACTACGAGCAGTACTTC
TRBV5-6	NA	NA	TRBJ2-5	CASSLRTSVETQYF	TGTGCCAGCAGCCTCCGGACGAGTGTGGAGACCCAGTACTTC
TRBV30	NA	NA	TRBJ2-7	CAWVNNFEQYF	TGTGCCTGGGTTAACAATTTCGAGCAGTACTTC
TRBV24-1	NA	NA	TRBJ2-2	CATSDLGELFF	TGTGCCACCAGTGACTTGGGGGAGCTGTTTTTT
TRBV6-1	NA	NA	TRBJ1-6	CASTEVQGGSPLHF	TGTGCCAGCACCGAAGTTCAGGGCGGGTCACCCCTCCACTTT
TRBV30	NA	few	TRBJ1-1	CAWWGGASSEAFF	TGTGCCTGGTGGGGGGGCGCAAGCTCTGAAGCTTTCTTT
TRBV7-3	NA	many	TRBJ1-1	CASSSGGANTEAFF	TGTGCCAGCAGCTCGGGGGGGGCGAACACTGAAGCTTTCTTT
TRBV7-2	TRBD2	NA	TRBJ2-5	CASSISGWYQGTQYF	TGTGCCAGCAGCATTAGCGGGTGGTACCAAGGGACCCAGTACTTC